This is a list of T cell receptor beta chains from one sample in a study of CD8 T cells in ankylosing spondylitis. TCRdb independently ran MiXCR on the 5' RACE reads; one entry per CDR3 protein. The sample consists of 250,000 to 350,000 distinct CDR3 sequences, 15% to 25% of them appearing once. The sequenced sample was blood, either unsorted or a sorted T cell fraction (not recorded which). The receptor source for this set is a male donor with ankylosing spondylitis or in good health (not recorded which). Each CDR3 is given with its conserved first and last residue. Fields, in order: V gene, D gene, clone size, J gene, CDR3 DNA, CDR3 protein. The D gene is left open where the match is weak. Clone size, where shown, is once, few, many, or a class for clones that have expanded.

v_call: TRBV5-1; d_call: TRBD1; clone_size: .; j_call: TRBJ2-2; cdr3_nt: TGCGCCAGCAGCGACGGGACAGCGCACACCGGGGAGCTGTTTTTT; cdr3_aa: CASSDGTAHTGELFF
v_call: TRBV20-1; d_call: .; clone_size: .; j_call: TRBJ1-1; cdr3_nt: TGCAGTGCTAGCCCGCCTTTAGGGACGAACACTGAAGCTTTCTTT; cdr3_aa: CSASPPLGTNTEAFF
v_call: TRBV6-1; d_call: TRBD1; clone_size: .; j_call: TRBJ1-2; cdr3_nt: TGTGCCAGCAGTCGGGACAGGAACTATGGCTACACCTTC; cdr3_aa: CASSRDRNYGYTF
v_call: TRBV3-1; d_call: .; clone_size: many; j_call: TRBJ2-5; cdr3_nt: TGTGCCAGCAGCCGGAATACAGGGATCCAAGAGACCCAGTACTTC; cdr3_aa: CASSRNTGIQETQYF
v_call: TRBV19; d_call: .; clone_size: .; j_call: TRBJ1-5; cdr3_nt: TGTGCCAGTAGTATAGAGGAGGTCCATCAGCCCCAGCATTTT; cdr3_aa: CASSIEEVHQPQHF
v_call: TRBV7-8; d_call: .; clone_size: few; j_call: TRBJ2-2; cdr3_nt: TGTGCCAGCAGCGCTGCGGGACGGCGAAGGACCGGGGAGCTGTTTTTT; cdr3_aa: CASSAAGRRRTGELFF
v_call: TRBV10-3; d_call: .; clone_size: .; j_call: TRBJ1-1; cdr3_nt: TGTGCCATCGGTGGACCGAACACTGAAGCTTTCTTT; cdr3_aa: CAIGGPNTEAFF
v_call: TRBV4-2; d_call: .; clone_size: few; j_call: TRBJ2-2; cdr3_nt: TGTGCCAGCAGCCAAGATACAGCCACCGGGGAGCTGTTTTTT; cdr3_aa: CASSQDTATGELFF
v_call: TRBV20-1; d_call: TRBD1; clone_size: few; j_call: TRBJ1-6; cdr3_nt: TGCAGTGCTAGCCGGACAGGGGAGGGTTCACCCCTCCACTTT; cdr3_aa: CSASRTGEGSPLHF
v_call: TRBV20-1; d_call: TRBD1; clone_size: many; j_call: TRBJ1-1; cdr3_nt: TGCAGTGCTAGAGGGGACAGGGTAGGGAACACTGAAGCTTTCTTT; cdr3_aa: CSARGDRVGNTEAFF
v_call: TRBV5-1; d_call: .; clone_size: few; j_call: TRBJ2-5; cdr3_nt: TGCGCCAGCAGCTTGGGACAGTACCAAGAGACCCAGTACTTC; cdr3_aa: CASSLGQYQETQYF
v_call: TRBV5-1; d_call: .; clone_size: .; j_call: TRBJ1-1; cdr3_nt: TGCGCCAGCAGCTTCTCTTGGGGGGACACTGAAGCTTTCTTT; cdr3_aa: CASSFSWGDTEAFF
v_call: TRBV29-1; d_call: .; clone_size: few; j_call: TRBJ2-1; cdr3_nt: TGCAGCGTTGTTCCGCGGGGCATTCCGGAGACTTACAATGAGCAGTTCTTC; cdr3_aa: CSVVPRGIPETYNEQFF
v_call: TRBV29-1; d_call: TRBD1; clone_size: many; j_call: TRBJ2-5; cdr3_nt: TGCAGCGTTGATGTCGGACAGGGACGGGGAGAGACCCAGTACTTC; cdr3_aa: CSVDVGQGRGETQYF
v_call: TRBV14; d_call: .; clone_size: .; j_call: TRBJ2-3; cdr3_nt: TGTGCCAGCAGCCCATTTAGTCCGTATTTT; cdr3_aa: CASSPFSPYF
v_call: TRBV28; d_call: .; clone_size: .; j_call: TRBJ1-1; cdr3_nt: TGTGCCAGCACCTTATCTACAGTAAACACTGAAGCTTTCTTT; cdr3_aa: CASTLSTVNTEAFF